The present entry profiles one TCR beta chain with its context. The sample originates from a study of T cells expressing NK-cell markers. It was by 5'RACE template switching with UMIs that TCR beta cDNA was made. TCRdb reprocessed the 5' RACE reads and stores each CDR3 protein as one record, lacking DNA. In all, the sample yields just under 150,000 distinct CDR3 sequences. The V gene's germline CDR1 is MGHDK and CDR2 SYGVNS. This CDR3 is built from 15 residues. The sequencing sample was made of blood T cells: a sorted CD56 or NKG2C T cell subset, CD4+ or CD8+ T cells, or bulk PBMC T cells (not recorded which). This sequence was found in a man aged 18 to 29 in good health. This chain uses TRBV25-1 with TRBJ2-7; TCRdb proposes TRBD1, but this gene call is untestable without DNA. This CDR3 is CASSTLLTGGAEQYF.